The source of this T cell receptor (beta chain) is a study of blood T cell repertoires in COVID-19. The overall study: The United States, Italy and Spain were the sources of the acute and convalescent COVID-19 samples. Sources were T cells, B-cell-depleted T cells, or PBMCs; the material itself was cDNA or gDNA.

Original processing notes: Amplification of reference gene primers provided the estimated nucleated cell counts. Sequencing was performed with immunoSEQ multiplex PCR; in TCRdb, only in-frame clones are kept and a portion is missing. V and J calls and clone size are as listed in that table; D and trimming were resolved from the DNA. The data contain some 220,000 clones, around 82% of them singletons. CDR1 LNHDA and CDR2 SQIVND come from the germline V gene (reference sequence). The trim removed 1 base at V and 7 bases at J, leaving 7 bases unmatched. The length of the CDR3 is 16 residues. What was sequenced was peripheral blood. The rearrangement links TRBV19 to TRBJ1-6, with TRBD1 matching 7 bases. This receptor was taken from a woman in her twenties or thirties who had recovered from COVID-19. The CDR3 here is CASSIGSGQPNSPLHF. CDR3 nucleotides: TGTGCCAGTAGTATAGGCTCGGGACAGCCAAATTCACCCCTCCACTTT.